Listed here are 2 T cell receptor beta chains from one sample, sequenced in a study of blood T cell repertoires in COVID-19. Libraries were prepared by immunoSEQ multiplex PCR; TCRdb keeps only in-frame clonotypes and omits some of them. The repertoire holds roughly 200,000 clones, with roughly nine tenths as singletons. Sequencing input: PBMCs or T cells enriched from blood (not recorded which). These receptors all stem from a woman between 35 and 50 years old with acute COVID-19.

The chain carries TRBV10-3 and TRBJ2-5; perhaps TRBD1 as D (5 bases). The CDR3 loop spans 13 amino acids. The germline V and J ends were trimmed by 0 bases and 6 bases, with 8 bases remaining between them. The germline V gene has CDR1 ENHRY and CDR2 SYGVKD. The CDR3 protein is CAISESGHQTQYF. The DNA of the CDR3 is TGTGCCATCAGTGAGTCGGGGCACCAGACCCAGTACTTC.

In nucleotides, the CDR3 is TGTGCCACCAGTGATCTTCGGCAGGGCGGGGAGCTGTTTTTT. This translates into CATSDLRQGGELFF. This chain uses TRBV24-1 with TRBJ2-2, with D possibly being TRBD1 (5 bases). V gave up 3 bases and J gave up 7 bases, with 11 bases separating them. The CDR3 is 14 amino acids. Germline V gives CDR1 KGHDR, CDR2 SFDVKD.